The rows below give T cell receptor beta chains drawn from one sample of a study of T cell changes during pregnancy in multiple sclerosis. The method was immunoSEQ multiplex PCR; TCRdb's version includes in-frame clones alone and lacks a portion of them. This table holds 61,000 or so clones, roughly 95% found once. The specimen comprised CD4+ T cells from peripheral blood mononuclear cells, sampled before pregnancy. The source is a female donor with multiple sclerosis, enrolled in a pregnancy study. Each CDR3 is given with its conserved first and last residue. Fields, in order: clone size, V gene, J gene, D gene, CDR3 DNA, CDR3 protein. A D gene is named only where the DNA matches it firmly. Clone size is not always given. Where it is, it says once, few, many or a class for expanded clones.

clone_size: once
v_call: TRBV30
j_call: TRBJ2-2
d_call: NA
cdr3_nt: TGTGCCTGGAGTGTAGCCCAAGCCGGGGAGCTGTTTTTT
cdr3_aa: CAWSVAQAGELFF

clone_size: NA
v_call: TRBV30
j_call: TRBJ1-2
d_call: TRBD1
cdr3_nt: TGTGCCTGGAGAGACAGGGGGCCTGGCTACACCTTC
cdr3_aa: CAWRDRGPGYTF

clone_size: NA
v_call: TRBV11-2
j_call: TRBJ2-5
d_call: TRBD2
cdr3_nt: TGTGCCAGCAGCTTTAGTATTAGCGGGAGAGGGGAGACCCAGTACTTC
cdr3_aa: CASSFSISGRGETQYF

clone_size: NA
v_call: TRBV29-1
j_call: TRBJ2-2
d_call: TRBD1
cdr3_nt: TGCAGCGGATACAGGGGGAACACCGGGGAGCTGTTTTTT
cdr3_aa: CSGYRGNTGELFF

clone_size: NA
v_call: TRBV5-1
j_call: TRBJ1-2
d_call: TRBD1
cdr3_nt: TGCGCCAGCAGCTTGGAGACAGGGAGAGGCTATGGCTACACCTTC
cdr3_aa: CASSLETGRGYGYTF

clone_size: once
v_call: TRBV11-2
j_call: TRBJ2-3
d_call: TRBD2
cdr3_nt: TGTGCCAGCAGCTTAGTGGGCGGGAGGGCCGCAGATACGCAGTATTTT
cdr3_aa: CASSLVGGRAADTQYF

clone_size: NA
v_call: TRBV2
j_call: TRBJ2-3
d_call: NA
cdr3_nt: TGTGCCAGCAGTGCCCTAGTTACAGATACGCAGTATTTT
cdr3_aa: CASSALVTDTQYF

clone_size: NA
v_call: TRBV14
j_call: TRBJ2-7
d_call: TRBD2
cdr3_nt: TGTGCCAGCAGCCAAGGCCCCCGGGGACTAGCGGGAGGTGTCTACGAGCAGTACTTC
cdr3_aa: CASSQGPRGLAGGVYEQYF

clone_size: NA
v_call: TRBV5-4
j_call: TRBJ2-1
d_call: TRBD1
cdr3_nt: TGTGCCAGCAGCCAGGGACAGGGAATCGGCAATGAGCAGTTCTTC
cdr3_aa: CASSQGQGIGNEQFF

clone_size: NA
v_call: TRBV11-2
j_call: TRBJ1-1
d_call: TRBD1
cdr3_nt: TGTGCCAGCAGCATCTACAGGGGGTTGAACACTGAAGCTTTCTTT
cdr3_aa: CASSIYRGLNTEAFF

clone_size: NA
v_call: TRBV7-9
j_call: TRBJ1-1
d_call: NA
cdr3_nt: TGTGCCAGCAGCTTCTCTGGGCAGGAAGCTTTCTTT
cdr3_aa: CASSFSGQEAFF

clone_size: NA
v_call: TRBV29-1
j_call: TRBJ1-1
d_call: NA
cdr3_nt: TGCAGCGTTGGATTTGGCCAAAACACTGAAGCTTTCTTT
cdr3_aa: CSVGFGQNTEAFF

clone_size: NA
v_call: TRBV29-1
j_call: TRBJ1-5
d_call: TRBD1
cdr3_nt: TGCAGCGCACGACAGGGGGTAGATAGCAATCAGCCCCAGCATTTT
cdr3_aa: CSARQGVDSNQPQHF

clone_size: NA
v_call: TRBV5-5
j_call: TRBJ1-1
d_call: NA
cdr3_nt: TGTGCCAGCAGCTTGCGGGGGTGGGGGAAGAACACTGAAGCTTTCTTT
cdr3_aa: CASSLRGWGKNTEAFF

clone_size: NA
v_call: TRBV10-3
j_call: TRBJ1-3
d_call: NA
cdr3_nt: TGTGCCATCAGTGAGCCGGGACTGACTTCTGGAAACACCATATATTTT
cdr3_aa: CAISEPGLTSGNTIYF

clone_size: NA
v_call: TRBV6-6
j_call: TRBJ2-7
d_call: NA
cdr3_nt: TGTGCCAGCACCCTAGACCCCATCGAGCAGTACTTC
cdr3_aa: CASTLDPIEQYF

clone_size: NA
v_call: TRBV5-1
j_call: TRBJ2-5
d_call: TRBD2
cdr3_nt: TGCGCCAGCAGCCGGGGGACTAGCGGGACGGAAGAGACCCAGTACTTC
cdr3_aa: CASSRGTSGTEETQYF

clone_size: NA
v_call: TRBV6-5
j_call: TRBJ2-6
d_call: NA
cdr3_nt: TGTGCCAGCAGTTACGGAAGAGGCTCTGGGGCCAACGTCCTGACTTTC
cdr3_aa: CASSYGRGSGANVLTF

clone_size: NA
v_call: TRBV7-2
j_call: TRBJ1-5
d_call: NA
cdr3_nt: TGTGCCAGCAGCTTCAGGGTTGGTAGCAATCAGCCCCAGCATTTT
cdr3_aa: CASSFRVGSNQPQHF

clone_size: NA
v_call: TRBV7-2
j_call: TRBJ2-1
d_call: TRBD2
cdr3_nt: TGTGCCAGCAGCTTAGGGGGGACTAGCGGAATAAACAATGAGCAGTTCTTC
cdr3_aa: CASSLGGTSGINNEQFF

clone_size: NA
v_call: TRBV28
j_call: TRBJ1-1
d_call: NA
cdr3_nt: TGTGCCAGCAGTTTATGGACAGTGAACACTGAAGCTTTCTTT
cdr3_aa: CASSLWTVNTEAFF

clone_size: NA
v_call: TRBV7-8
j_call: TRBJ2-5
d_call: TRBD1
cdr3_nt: TGTGCCAGCAGCTCAGGACAGGGGTTCCAAGAGACCCAGTACTTC
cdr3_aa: CASSSGQGFQETQYF

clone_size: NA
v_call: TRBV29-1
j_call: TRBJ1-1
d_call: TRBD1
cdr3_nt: TGCAGCGTCGGAAAAGCAACAGGGGGGAACACTGAAGCTTTCTTT
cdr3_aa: CSVGKATGGNTEAFF

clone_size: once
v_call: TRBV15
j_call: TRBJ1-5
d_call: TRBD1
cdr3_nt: TGTGCCACCAGCGGGGGACAGGGGTACAATCAGCCCCAGCATTTT
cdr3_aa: CATSGGQGYNQPQHF

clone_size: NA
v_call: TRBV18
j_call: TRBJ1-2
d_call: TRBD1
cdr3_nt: TGTGCCAGCTCCTTAGGACAGGGGAATCATGGCTACACCTTC
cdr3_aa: CASSLGQGNHGYTF

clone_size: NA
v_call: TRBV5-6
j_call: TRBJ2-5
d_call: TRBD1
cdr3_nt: TGTGCCAGCAGCTCGGCCGGGACAGGGGAAGAGACCCAGTACTTC
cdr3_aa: CASSSAGTGEETQYF

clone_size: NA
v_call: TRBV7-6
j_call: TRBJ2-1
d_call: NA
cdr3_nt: TGTGCCAGCAGCTTAAGGGGCAATGAGCAGTTCTTC
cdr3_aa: CASSLRGNEQFF

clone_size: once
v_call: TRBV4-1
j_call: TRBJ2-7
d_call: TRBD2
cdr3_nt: TGCGCCAGCAGCCAACACGGACTAGCGGCCGAGTACGAGCAGTACTTC
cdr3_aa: CASSQHGLAAEYEQYF

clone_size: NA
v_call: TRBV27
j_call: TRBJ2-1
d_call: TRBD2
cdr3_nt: TGTGCCAGTAGCTCGGGACTAGCGGGCAATGAGCAGTTCTTC
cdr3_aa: CASSSGLAGNEQFF

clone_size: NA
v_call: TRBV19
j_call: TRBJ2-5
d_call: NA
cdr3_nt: TGTGCCAGTAGTATAGAGGGGGCTCTCAAGCAAGAGACCCAGTACTTC
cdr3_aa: CASSIEGALKQETQYF

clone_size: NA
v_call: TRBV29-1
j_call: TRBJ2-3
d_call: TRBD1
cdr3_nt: TGCAGCGTTGCGGGGACAGGGGTGGGGACAGATACGCAGTATTTT
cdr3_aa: CSVAGTGVGTDTQYF

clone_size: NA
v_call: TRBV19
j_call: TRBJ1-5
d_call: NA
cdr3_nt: TGTGCCAGTAGGGCAGGGGGCAATCAGCCCCAGCATTTT
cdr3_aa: CASRAGGNQPQHF

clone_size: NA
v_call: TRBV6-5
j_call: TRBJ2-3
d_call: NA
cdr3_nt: TGTGCCAGCAGTTACTCGTCCTTGTCAGATACGCAGTATTTT
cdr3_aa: CASSYSSLSDTQYF

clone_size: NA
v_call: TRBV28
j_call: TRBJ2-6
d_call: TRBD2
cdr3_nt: TGTGCCAGCAGTTTAATGGGGACTAGCGGTGCCTCTGGGGCCAACGTCCTGACTTTC
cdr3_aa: CASSLMGTSGASGANVLTF

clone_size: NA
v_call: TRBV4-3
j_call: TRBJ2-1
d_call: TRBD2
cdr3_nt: TGCGCCAGCAGCCTAGCGGGGGACTACAATGAGCAGTTCTTC
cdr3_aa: CASSLAGDYNEQFF

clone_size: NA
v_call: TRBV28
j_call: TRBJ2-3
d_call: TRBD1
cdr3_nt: TGTGCCAGCAGTTCCCCCGGGACAGGAGGAACAGATACGCAGTATTTT
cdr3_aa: CASSSPGTGGTDTQYF

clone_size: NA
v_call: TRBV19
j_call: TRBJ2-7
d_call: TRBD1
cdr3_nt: TGTGCCAGTAGTATGGGGACCGGGACAGCCACCTACGAGCAGTACTTC
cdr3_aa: CASSMGTGTATYEQYF

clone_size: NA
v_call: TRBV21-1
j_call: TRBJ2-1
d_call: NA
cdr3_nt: TGTGCCAGCCCCGGAAGAGCAGTAGGGAGGGCCTCAATCAATGAGCAGTTCTTC
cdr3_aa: CASPGRAVGRASINEQFF